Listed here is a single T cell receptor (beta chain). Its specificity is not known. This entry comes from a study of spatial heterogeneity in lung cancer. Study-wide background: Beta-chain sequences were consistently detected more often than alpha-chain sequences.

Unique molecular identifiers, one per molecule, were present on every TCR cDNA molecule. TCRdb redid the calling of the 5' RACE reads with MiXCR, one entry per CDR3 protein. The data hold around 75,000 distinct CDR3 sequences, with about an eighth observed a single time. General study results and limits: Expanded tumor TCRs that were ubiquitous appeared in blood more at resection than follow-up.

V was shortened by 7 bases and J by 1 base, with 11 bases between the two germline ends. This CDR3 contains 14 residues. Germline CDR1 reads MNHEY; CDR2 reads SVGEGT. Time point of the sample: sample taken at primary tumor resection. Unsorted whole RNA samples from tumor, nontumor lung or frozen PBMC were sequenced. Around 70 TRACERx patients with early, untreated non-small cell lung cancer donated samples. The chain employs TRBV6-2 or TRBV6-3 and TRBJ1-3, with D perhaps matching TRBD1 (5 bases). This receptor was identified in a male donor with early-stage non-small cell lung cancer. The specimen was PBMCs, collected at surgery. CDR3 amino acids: CASNPRTSGNTIYF. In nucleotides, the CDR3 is TGTGCCAGCAACCCAAGGACATCTGGAAACACCATATATTTT.